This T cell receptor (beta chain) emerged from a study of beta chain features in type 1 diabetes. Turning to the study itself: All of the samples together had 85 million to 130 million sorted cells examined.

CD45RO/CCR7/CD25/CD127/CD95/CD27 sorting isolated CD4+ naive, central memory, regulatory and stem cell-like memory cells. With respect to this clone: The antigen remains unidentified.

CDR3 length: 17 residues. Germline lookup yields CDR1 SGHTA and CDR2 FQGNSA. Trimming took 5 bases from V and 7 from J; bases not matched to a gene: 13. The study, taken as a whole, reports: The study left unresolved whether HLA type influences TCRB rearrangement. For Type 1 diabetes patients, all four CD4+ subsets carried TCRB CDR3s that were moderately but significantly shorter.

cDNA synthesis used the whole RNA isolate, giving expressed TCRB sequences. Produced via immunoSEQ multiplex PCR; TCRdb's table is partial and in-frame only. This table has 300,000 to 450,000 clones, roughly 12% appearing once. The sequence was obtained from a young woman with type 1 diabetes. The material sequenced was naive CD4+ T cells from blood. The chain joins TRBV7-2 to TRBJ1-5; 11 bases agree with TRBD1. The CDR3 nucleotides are TGTGCCAGCAGCCCGGGACAGGGGGAAGGGGAGGGGCAGCCCCAGCATTTT. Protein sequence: CASSPGQGEGEGQPQHF.